This T cell receptor (beta chain) was sequenced during a study of technical replicates of blood from four donors. Data came from immunoSEQ multiplex PCR; TCRdb stores just in-frame clones and leaves some out. Here the sample spans about 48,000 clones, 80% to 95% being singletons. This clonotype originated in a human donor in good health. Some clones in this sample may be carry-over from other donors' samples. The source material was PBMCs.

In nucleotides, the CDR3 is TGTGCCAGCAGCGGGCGTCAGTCTCAGGGGACAGATACGCAGTATTTT. This gives the protein CASSGRQSQGTDTQYF. V and J are TRBV5-4 and TRBJ2-3; D possibly corresponds to TRBD1 (6 bases). CDR1 and CDR2 (germline): SGHNT, YYREEE (reference sequence). Trimming stripped 4 bases from V and 3 bases from J, with 18 bases between. The CDR3 extends over 16 amino acids.